The present TCR beta chain was sequenced within a study of prognosis after radiotherapy for stage I lung cancer. Background on the study: About 15 of the patients were found to have newly diagnosed primary stage I lung tumors, and 4 or 5 were living with oligometastatic NSCLC after surgical resection of the primary tumor.

TCR beta CDR3 was amplified from genomic DNA by two-round multiplex PCR. Used in first-round PCR were primers specific to each TRBV and TRBJ gene. TCRdb used MiXCR to reprocess the multiplex PCR reads, holding one entry per CDR3 protein. This sample yields over 8,500 distinct CDR3 sequences, of which 55% to 65% are seen a single time; roughly 20% belongs to the top ten. Looked up from germline, CDR1 is SGHRS and CDR2 is YFSETQ. This CDR3 comprises 14 residues. Trimming took 2 bases from V and 7 from J, leaving 15 bases between them. Whole-study findings and limits: Following stereotactic body radiation therapy, patients who went on to develop distant metastases had lower Shannon entropy.

As to this clonotype: Its specificity is not known.

The rearrangement links TRBV5-1 to TRBJ1-2; D possibly corresponds to TRBD1 (5 bases). The specimen comprised PBMCs, sampled before or after stereotactic body radiation therapy (not recorded which). The clonotype comes from a donor of 50 years or more with non-small cell lung cancer. CDR3 amino acids: CASSLGAGSFGYTF. The CDR3 nucleotides read TGCGCCAGCAGCTTAGGGGCAGGGTCCTTTGGCTACACCTTC.